The table lists the clone carrying this TCR delta chain with a few counts. The antigen is unknown. This DNA's translation and the protein TCRdb lists, from a much larger clone, do not match at residue 7, likely due to a read error; the protein shown is translated from the DNA. The entry originates in a study of γδ T cells in repeated Plasmodium falciparum infection. Notes on the study in general: Repeated controlled infections reportedly drove waves of new clonotype selection in Vdelta2-negative, mostly Vdelta1+, gammadelta repertoires.

The CDR3 has 19 residues. Germline CDR1 and CDR2: TSWWSYY and QGS. The V end was cut by 3 bases, the J end by 0 bases, with 23 bases between. TCRdb re-called the multiplex PCR reads through CATT. The sample contains tens of thousands of delta-chain clones, over 1.5% of which appear only once. Bulk repertoires came from Vgamma9/Vdelta2+ or Vdelta2-negative gammadelta T cells flow-sorted from PBMC. The receptor was derived from a pool of human donors (malaria-infected and uninfected, not separated). What was sequenced was gamma-delta T cells from blood. The genes are TRDV1 and TRDJ1, with D possibly called TRDD2 or TRDD3 (6 bases each). Here the J gene came from matching the DNA to germline, since TCRdb omits it. In nucleotides, the CDR3 is TGTGCTCTTGGGGACGGGGGTCCTACGCCATGGGGGTACACCGATAAACTCATCTTT. Protein: CALGDGGPTPWGYTDKLIF.